The clone carrying this T cell receptor (beta chain) was recorded a few times. Time point in this sample: healthy volunteer bleed at 2 weeks. Extraction yielded total RNA from whole blood (unfractionated). The CDR3 totals 14 residues. With 6 bases removed from V and 4 bases from J, the gap between germline ends came to 13 bases. This record belongs to a study of human T cells and chemical hapten exposure. At the level of the study: Per-sample TCR yield variation was attributed mainly to small pooled library volume differences.

Individual cDNA molecules (in the library) carried attached unique molecular identifiers. Original analysis: Sample TCR counts, which ranged from about 20,000 to 700,000, had a median of roughly 99,000. TCRdb reprocessed the RACE reads via MiXCR and lists one record per CDR3 protein. The authors' filters were not applied to this entry. The sample has roughly 100,000 distinct CDR3 sequences; just under 9% are singletons. Input material: whole blood. J is TRBJ1-3 and V is TRBV12-3 or TRBV12-4; D perhaps matches TRBD1 (5 bases). The source is a female donor in good health. Some clones in this sample may be carry-over from other donors' samples. The CDR3 bases are TGTGCCAGCAGCCGTACCGACAGCGGAAACACCATATATTTT. This encodes CASSRTDSGNTIYF.